This entry features one T cell receptor (beta chain) sequence. Data came from immunoSEQ multiplex PCR; TCRdb stores just in-frame clones and leaves some out. Among 45,000 or so clones, 89% were seen once, and the ten largest hold roughly 1.1%. The data originate from a study of T cell changes during pregnancy in multiple sclerosis. After removal of 8 bases from V and 8 bases from J, the junction contained 12 bases not matched to a gene. Per the germline V gene, CDR1 is MNHEY and CDR2 is SMNVEV (reference sequence). The CDR3 has 15 residues. The rearrangement links TRBV27 to TRBJ2-1, with TRBD2 identical over 10 bases. The sequence derives from a female donor with multiple sclerosis, enrolled in a pregnancy study. This specimen was CD4+ T cells from peripheral blood mononuclear cells, taken after pregnancy. This CDR3 reads CASGSGRSGGDEQFF. The CDR3 bases are TGTGCCAGCGGTAGCGGGAGGTCAGGTGGCGATGAGCAGTTCTTC.